The rows below give T cell receptor beta chains drawn from one sample of a study of cytomegalovirus exposure and HLA in healthy donors. Only in-frame clones appear in the TCRdb table, and some are missing; sequencing was by immunoSEQ multiplex PCR. The table lists 120,000 to 150,000 clones, about 84% of them singletons. The source material was PBMCs. The receptors were sampled from a male donor in good health and CMV-seronegative. Both conserved end residues are part of each CDR3. D genes are given only for firm matches. Some rows have no size entry. The others give once, few or many, or a class for an expanded clone.

j_call d_call v_call clone_size cdr3_aa cdr3_nt
TRBJ2-5 . TRBV28 . CASSLFEETQYF TGTGCCAGCAGTTTATTCGAGGAGACCCAGTACTTC
TRBJ2-1 TRBD1 TRBV27 . CASRGQGAYNEQFF TGTGCCAGCAGGGGACAGGGGGCTTACAATGAGCAGTTCTTC
TRBJ2-2 TRBD2 TRBV27 . CASRWGSGGNTGELFF TGTGCCAGCAGATGGGGTAGCGGGGGGAACACCGGGGAGCTGTTTTTT
TRBJ1-2 . TRBV25-1 . CASGDSPSVNYGYTF TGTGCCAGCGGAGACAGTCCATCCGTGAACTATGGCTACACCTTC
TRBJ1-2 TRBD1 TRBV25-1 . CASSDARDRKNYGYTF TGTGCCAGCAGTGACGCCCGGGACAGAAAAAACTATGGCTACACCTTC
TRBJ2-1 TRBD2 TRBV18 . CASSAPRTSGRGDEQFF TGTGCCAGCTCCGCCCCTAGGACTAGCGGGAGAGGCGATGAGCAGTTCTTC
TRBJ2-7 . TRBV10-3 . CAISTGSHEQYF TGTGCCATCAGCACAGGGTCCCACGAGCAGTACTTC
TRBJ2-2 TRBD2 TRBV9 . CASSVFMDLAGAATGELFF TGTGCCAGCAGCGTATTCATGGATCTTGCGGGAGCGGCCACCGGGGAGCTGTTTTTT
TRBJ1-1 . TRBV4-1 . CASSLLEASSTEAFF TGCGCCAGCAGCCTACTCGAGGCCTCATCGACTGAAGCTTTCTTT
TRBJ2-1 . TRBV9 few CASSVETGDNEQFF TGTGCCAGCAGCGTAGAAACAGGAGACAATGAGCAGTTCTTC
TRBJ2-1 . TRBV7-3 . CASSLVEKNEQFF TGTGCCAGCAGCTTAGTAGAAAAAAATGAGCAGTTCTTC
TRBJ2-1 TRBD1 TRBV18 . CASSADRVGTYNEQFF TGTGCCAGCTCCGCGGACAGGGTCGGTACCTACAATGAGCAGTTCTTC
TRBJ2-7 TRBD1 TRBV7-9 . CAAGTGVYEQYF TGTGCCGCCGGGACAGGGGTGTACGAGCAGTACTTC
TRBJ2-7 . TRBV27 . CASSLTGSPYEQYF TGTGCCAGCAGTTTAACGGGATCCCCCTACGAGCAGTACTTC
TRBJ1-2 TRBD1 TRBV9 . CASSTPQGAGGYTF TGTGCCAGCAGCACCCCACAGGGGGCGGGTGGCTACACCTTC
TRBJ2-1 TRBD2 TRBV9 . CASSVEASGSVYEQFF TGTGCCAGCAGCGTAGAGGCTAGCGGGTCGGTATATGAGCAGTTCTTC
TRBJ2-2 TRBD1 TRBV29-1 . CSATTGQGIMNTGELFF TGCAGCGCAACCACGGGACAGGGGATTATGAACACCGGGGAGCTGTTTTTT
TRBJ2-1 . TRBV7-2 . CASSLGGTRPWGSLEQFF TGTGCCAGCAGCTTAGGGGGTACTAGACCGTGGGGTAGCCTTGAGCAGTTCTTC
TRBJ2-1 . TRBV5-1 . CASSFNNEQFF TGCGCCAGCAGCTTCAACAATGAGCAGTTCTTC
TRBJ1-2 . TRBV14 . CASSQAGNGNYGYTF TGTGCCAGCAGCCAAGCAGGGAACGGGAACTATGGCTACACCTTC
TRBJ2-3 TRBD2 TRBV13 few CASSLSLAGVADTQYF TGTGCCAGCAGCTTAAGTCTAGCGGGAGTGGCAGATACGCAGTATTTT
TRBJ2-7 TRBD2 TRBV5-4 once CASSWGSGGQYEQYF TGTGCCAGCAGCTGGGGGAGCGGGGGGCAGTACGAGCAGTACTTC
TRBJ1-2 . TRBV20-1 . CSASAIYGYTF TGCAGTGCTAGTGCGATATATGGCTACACCTTC
TRBJ2-3 . TRBV5-1 . CASSLGRGMGGRTDTQYF TGCGCCAGCAGCTTGGGCAGGGGGATGGGGGGCCGCACAGATACGCAGTATTTT
TRBJ2-3 TRBD2 TRBV5-1 . CASSVAGGDTDTQYF TGCGCCAGCAGCGTTGCGGGGGGGGACACAGATACGCAGTATTTT
TRBJ2-5 . TRBV11-2 once CASSSSPGQETQYF TGTGCCAGCAGCTCCTCCCCCGGCCAAGAGACCCAGTACTTC
TRBJ1-1 . TRBV19 . CASTPYAGTEAFF TGTGCCAGTACACCCTATGCAGGCACTGAAGCTTTCTTT
TRBJ1-1 . TRBV27 . CASRVIRESTEAFF TGTGCCAGCAGGGTCATACGGGAGAGCACTGAAGCTTTCTTT
TRBJ1-6 . TRBV15 . CATSRDPGVGNSPLHF TGTGCCACCAGCAGAGATCCGGGAGTGGGTAATTCACCCCTCCACTTT
TRBJ2-2 . TRBV7-7 . CASSPTNTGELFF TGTGCTAGCAGCCCTACGAACACCGGGGAGCTGTTTTTT
TRBJ1-2 . TRBV5-1 . CASSSSDRPYGYTF TGCGCCAGCAGCTCTAGCGACAGACCATATGGCTACACCTTC
TRBJ2-5 TRBD2 TRBV27 . CASSLGAGGETQYF TGTGCCAGCAGCCTGGGGGCGGGAGGCGAGACCCAGTACTTC
TRBJ1-2 . TRBV18 . CASSRQGRYGYTF TGTGCCAGCTCCCGGCAGGGAAGATATGGCTACACCTTC
TRBJ2-7 . TRBV10-3 . CAIAGSNYEQYF TGTGCCATTGCAGGGTCCAACTACGAGCAGTACTTC
TRBJ2-7 . TRBV6-6 . CASSYSDSRSYEQYF TGTGCCAGCAGTTACTCGGACAGTCGGTCCTACGAGCAGTACTTC
TRBJ2-1 TRBD2 TRBV7-3 . CASSFFGGSYNEQFF TGTGCCAGCAGCTTTTTCGGGGGGTCCTACAATGAGCAGTTCTTC
TRBJ2-7 . TRBV28 once CAIKAGTNYEQYF TGTGCCATCAAAGCCGGGACAAACTACGAGCAGTACTTC
TRBJ1-1 . TRBV10-3 . CAISDSPRPGVNTEAFF TGTGCCATCAGTGACTCCCCCCGGCCGGGGGTGAACACTGAAGCTTTCTTT
TRBJ1-2 . TRBV2 . CASTVNYGYTF TGTGCCAGCACCGTTAACTATGGCTACACCTTC
TRBJ2-1 . TRBV6-5 . CASSYSTSTNEQFF TGTGCCAGCAGTTACTCGACAAGCACCAATGAGCAGTTCTTC
TRBJ2-2 . TRBV7-6 . CASSYITGELFF TGTGCCAGCAGCTACATAACCGGGGAGCTGTTTTTT
TRBJ1-6 . TRBV5-4 . CASSWGGQGGNSPLHF TGTGCCAGCAGCTGGGGGGGGCAGGGCGGTAATTCACCCCTCCACTTT